This passage covers 16 T cell receptor beta chains from one sample sequenced in a study of blood T cell repertoires in COVID-19. TCRdb keeps only in-frame clones here, not all; method: immunoSEQ multiplex PCR. The table shows some 60,000 clones, with more than 90% occurring only once. Source material: peripheral blood. Receptor source: a man aged 55 to 70 with acute or convalescent COVID-19.

The rearrangement uses TRBV5-1 and TRBJ2-5; TRBD1 is a possible D gene (6 bases). CDR3 size: 14 residues. Germline V CDR1 and CDR2: SGHRS, YFSETQ. Between the trimmed V and J ends, which lost 4 bases and 3 bases, there was a span of 13 bases. The CDR3 DNA reads TGCGCCAGCAGCACAGGGACCGCTGAAGAGACCCAGTACTTC. As protein: CASSTGTAEETQYF.

This chain connects TRBV6-5 to TRBJ1-2, with D hard to call. V was pared by 0 bases and J by 5 bases, with 7 bases between. The germline V gene encodes CDR1 MNHEY and CDR2 SVGAGI. The CDR3 sequence is 13 residues long. CDR3 in amino acids: CASSYSTVYGYTF. The CDR3 DNA reads TGTGCCAGCAGTTACTCCACGGTTTATGGCTACACCTTC.

The rearrangement joins TRBV18 to TRBJ2-2; a weak D match, TRBD1 (6 bases). From germline, CDR1 is KGHSH and CDR2 LQKENI. The V end was cut by 2 bases, the J end by 6 bases, with 19 bases between. The CDR3 loop spans 17 amino acids. As DNA, the CDR3 is TGTGCCAGCTCACCAACACGGCAGGGGAAGGGGTCCGGGGAGCTGTTTTTT. Its translation: CASSPTRQGKGSGELFF.

The chain combines TRBV12-5 with TRBJ1-4, with D possibly TRBD1 on 6 matching bases. The CDR3 loop spans 13 amino acids. Germline-derived CDR1 and CDR2 are LGHNT and FRNRAP. Written as DNA, the CDR3 is TGTGCCATCGGACAGCGAATTAATGAAAAACTGTTTTTT. This codes for CAIGQRINEKLFF.

This clone was counted between two and nine times. The CDR3 DNA reads as TGTGCCAGCAGTTTCATAGGACAGAAAGAAACCTATGGCTACACCTTC. Protein product: CASSFIGQKETYGYTF. The rearrangement links TRBV27 to TRBJ1-2; weak D call: TRBD1 (6 bases). Germline V gene data show CDR1 as MNHEY and CDR2 as SMNVEV (reference sequence). The CDR3 is made up of 16 amino acids. The V gene lost 3 bases and the J gene lost 4 bases, with 18 bases spanning the gap.

The V call is TRBV9, the J call TRBJ1-1; D is uncertain. Germline CDR1 SGDLS, CDR2 YYNGEE. Deletions cut 2 bases from V and 4 bases from J, with 15 bases between. This CDR3 has 15 residues. As DNA, the CDR3 is TGTGCCAGCAGCGTCGCCGACACGATAGGCACTGAAGCTTTCTTT. It yields the protein CASSVADTIGTEAFF.

This clone appeared once. This rearrangement joins TRBV29-1 to TRBJ1-5, with 11 bases lining up with TRBD1. The CDR3 is 14 amino acids. Trimming cost V 4 bases and J 5 bases; bases outside gene matches: 4. CDR1 SQVTM and CDR2 ANQGSEA come from the germline V gene. CDR3 in DNA: TGCAGCGTTGGTATGGGACAGGGGGATCAGCCCCAGCATTTT. It is translated as CSVGMGQGDQPQHF.

In this sample, this clone turned up once. The J gene is TRBJ1-1, the V gene TRBV19, with D perhaps TRBD1 (5 bases). Trimming took 7 bases from V and 1 from J, leaving 16 bases between them. This CDR3 spans 15 amino acids. CDR1 and CDR2 (germline): LNHDA, SQIVND (reference sequence). The CDR3 nucleotides read TGTGCCAGTATCCATACAGGACTAGGGAACACTGAAGCTTTCTTT. Translated: CASIHTGLGNTEAFF.

This clone was observed once. V is TRBV28 and J is TRBJ1-1, with D unresolved. Germline loops: CDR1 MDHEN, CDR2 SYDVKM. Trimming took 10 bases from V and 5 from J, leaving 8 bases between them. This CDR3 comprises 10 residues. CDR3 bases: TGTGCCACCCTCGGGACTGAAGCTTTCTTT. Translation: CATLGTEAFF.

The rearrangement joins TRBV11-2 to TRBJ2-3, with 12 nucleotides matching TRBD2. The V gene's germline CDR1 is SGHAT and CDR2 FQNNGV. This CDR3 is 16 amino acids long. The ends lost 3 bases at V and 6 bases at J; junction bases unmatched: 7. The CDR3 protein is CASSFGLAGGVDTQYF. The CDR3 bases are TGTGCCAGCAGCTTCGGTCTAGCGGGAGGGGTGGATACGCAGTATTTT.

The chain couples TRBV28 to TRBJ1-2, with D possibly matching TRBD1 (6 bases). The germline CDR1 and CDR2 sequences are MDHEN and SYDVKM. V lost 6 bases and J lost 2, with 10 bases in between. The CDR3 has 13 residues. The DNA for the CDR3 is TGTGCCAGCAGGATAGGACAGAACTATGGCTACACCTTC. Translated, it gives CASRIGQNYGYTF.

V is TRBV6-1 and J is TRBJ2-7; D is perhaps TRBD2 (5 bases). V lost 2 bases and J lost 6, with 14 bases in between. This CDR3 is built from 14 residues. Per the germline V gene, CDR1 is MNHNS and CDR2 is SASEGT. The CDR3: CASSEREFWGEQYF. In nucleotides, the CDR3 is TGTGCCAGCAGTGAAAGGGAGTTTTGGGGCGAGCAGTACTTC.

Only one count was recorded for this clone. This CDR3 reads CASSVGFSTGYGYTF. In nucleotides, the CDR3 is TGTGCCAGCAGCGTAGGTTTTAGTACAGGGTATGGCTACACCTTC. The chain uses TRBV9 and TRBJ1-2, with D possibly being TRBD1 (6 bases). Trimming removed 0 bases from V and 5 bases from J, with 14 bases in between. This CDR3 comprises 15 residues. Per the germline V gene, CDR1 is SGDLS and CDR2 is YYNGEE.

The V and J genes are TRBV2 and TRBJ2-7, with TRBD1 matching 11 bases. The CDR3 covers 12 residues. J was trimmed by 6 bases and V by 8 bases; bases with no gene match: 3. Germline assignment: CDR1 SNHLY and CDR2 FYNNEI. CDR3 in DNA: TGTGCCAGCGGGACAGGGGGGGTCGAGCAGTACTTC. As protein: CASGTGGVEQYF.

In this sample, this clone turned up once. The chain carries TRBV5-1 and TRBJ2-2; 8 bases fit TRBD1. Germline values: CDR1 SGHRS, CDR2 YFSETQ. There are 17 residues in the CDR3. V was clipped by 4 bases and J by 0 bases; unmatched bases: 8. This CDR3 is CASSLQTGGANTGELFF. CDR3 nucleotide sequence: TGCGCCAGCAGCCTTCAAACAGGGGGAGCGAACACCGGGGAGCTGTTTTTT.

The chain employs TRBV5-4 and TRBJ2-1, with 7 bases that match TRBD2. This CDR3 is built from 16 residues. Germline V gene data show CDR1 as SGHNT and CDR2 as YYREEE (reference sequence). Trimming at V came to 4 bases and at J to 1 base, leaving 8 bases not matched to a gene. In DNA form, the CDR3 reads TGTGCCAGCAGCCTAAGGGGAGGGCAGTCCTACAATGAGCAGTTCTTC. Amino acids: CASSLRGGQSYNEQFF.